This T cell receptor beta chain was recovered during a study of blood T cells in healthy people across ages. For the second PCR, which ran for about 6 to 11 cycles, a sample-barcoded 5' primer and a J-beta primer mix were used. TCRdb reprocessed the 5' RACE reads via MiXCR and lists one record per CDR3 protein. The sample contains roughly 720,000 distinct CDR3 sequences, roughly 50% of which appear only once. Per the germline V gene, CDR1 is SGHRS and CDR2 is YFSETQ. This CDR3 region has 14 residues. V lost 3 bases, J lost 0 bases, and 10 bases lay in between. The sequence was collected from a man older than 75 in good health. This sequence joins TRBV5-1 and TRBJ2-7, with TRBD1 as a possible D gene (5 bases). Sample: blood. The CDR3 protein is CASSWQGSSYEQYF. The CDR3 DNA reads TGCGCCAGCAGCTGGCAGGGTTCCTCCTACGAGCAGTACTTC.